Listed here is a single TCR beta chain. Antigen specificity is unknown. Deletions cut 5 bases from V and 4 bases from J, with 13 bases between. Looked up from germline, CDR1 is GTSNPN and CDR2 is SVGIG (reference sequence). CDR3 length: 13 residues. It was with 60 Vbeta and 13 Jbeta primers that the PCR ran. Original methodology: An analysis that came later counted tens of millions of unique TCR beta chains, approximately 10 million shared. Measured with immunoSEQ multiplex PCR; TCRdb has only the in-frame clones, and not every one. The V and J calls and clone size come from that table; D and trimming were worked out from the DNA. The data show fewer than 200,000 clones, more than 65% seen once. The entry originates in a study of cytomegalovirus exposure and HLA in healthy donors. General study results and limits: HLA-A and HLA-B allele assignments for most subjects were reportedly predicted accurately using TCR beta sequences.

The sequenced material came from PBMCs. The receptor comes from a girl aged 2 to 9 in good health and CMV-seropositive. The chain employs TRBV30 and TRBJ2-3, with D possibly TRBD1 on 6 matching bases. CDR3 protein: CAWRVGGSDTQYF. DNA for the CDR3: TGTGCCTGGCGGGTTGGGGGCTCAGATACGCAGTATTTT. Combining the CDR3 with reference TRBV30 and TRBJ2-3 gives the whole variable domain SQTIHQWPATLVQPVGSPLSLECTVEGTSNPNLYWYRQAAGRGLQLLFYSVGIGQISSEVPQNLSASRPQDRQFILSSKKLLLSDSGFYLCAWRVGGSDTQYFGPGTRLTVL.